Below, 17 T cell receptor beta chains from the same sample are listed, as sequenced in a study of cytomegalovirus exposure and HLA in healthy donors. It was with 60 Vbeta and 13 Jbeta primers that the PCR ran. Libraries were prepared by immunoSEQ multiplex PCR; TCRdb keeps only in-frame clonotypes and omits some of them. The sample records approximately 150,000 clones, roughly 80% being singletons. Sequenced: PBMCs. The receptor source for this set is a male donor in good health and CMV-seronegative.

The rearrangement uses TRBV18 and TRBJ2-5, with D possibly matching TRBD2 (6 bases). The V and J ends lost 4 bases and 2 bases respectively, with 17 bases between them. The germline V gene has CDR1 KGHSH and CDR2 LQKENI. CDR3 size: 16 residues. CDR3 DNA sequence: TGTGCCAGCTCACGGGAGGCCGGGACGACTCAAGAGACCCAGTACTTC. This sequence encodes CASSREAGTTQETQYF.

The chain employs TRBV6-6 and TRBJ1-5; D is undetermined. The CDR3 is made up of 13 amino acids. Looked up from germline, CDR1 is MNHNY and CDR2 is SVGAGI (reference sequence). Deletions cut 5 bases from V and 4 bases from J, with 9 bases between. CDR3 DNA: TGTGCCAGCAGTGCTGTAGAGAATCAGCCCCAGCATTTT. Translation: CASSAVENQPQHF.

As concerns this clone: Other nucleotide sequences from this sample produce the same CDR3. The gene calls are TRBV9 and TRBJ1-6; tentative D call: TRBD1 (5 bases). The CDR3 has 13 residues. Per germline, CDR1 SGDLS and CDR2 YYNGEE. Trimming left V 0 bases short and J 7 bases short, with 5 bases between. The DNA for the CDR3 is TGTGCCAGCAGCGTAGAGGGGAATTCACCCCTCCACTTT. Its translation is CASSVEGNSPLHF.

This rearrangement joins TRBV9 to TRBJ2-3; 12 positions match TRBD1. Germline CDR1 and CDR2: SGDLS and YYNGEE. The V segment lost 2 bases and the J segment 2 bases; nucleotides outside the gene matches: 6. This CDR3 has 17 residues. CDR3 in amino acids: CASSVGTGGGLTDTQYF. CDR3 nucleotide sequence: TGTGCCAGCAGCGTCGGGACAGGGGGCGGGCTCACAGATACGCAGTATTTT.

V usage is TRBV5-1 and J usage is TRBJ1-5; the match to TRBD1 covers 8 bases. Germline V CDR1 and CDR2: SGHRS, YFSETQ. The CDR3 runs to 14 residues. Germline trimming cut 4 bases from V and 6 bases from J; bases unmatched to any gene: 6. CDR3: CASSTGQGGQPQHF. The CDR3 nucleotides are TGCGCCAGCAGCACCGGACAGGGAGGTCAGCCCCAGCATTTT.

V and J are TRBV7-9 and TRBJ2-1; TRBD2 agrees at 8 bases. V dropped 1 base and J dropped 2; count of bases not matched to a gene: 4. The CDR3 loop spans 16 amino acids. CDR1 and CDR2 (germline): SEHNR, FQNEAQ (reference sequence). As DNA, the CDR3 is TGTGCCAGCAGCTTAGGGGTGGGACTAGCCTACAATGAGCAGTTCTTC. It is translated as CASSLGVGLAYNEQFF.

This chain joins TRBV2 and TRBJ2-6; D is perhaps TRBD1 (5 bases). The ends were cut back, 0 bases at V and 0 bases at J, with 9 bases in the middle. The CDR3 is 17 amino acids. Germline V lookup: CDR1 SNHLY, CDR2 FYNNEI. The CDR3 coding sequence is TGTGCCAGCAGTGAAGCCCAGGGTAACTCTGGGGCCAACGTCCTGACTTTC. Translated: CASSEAQGNSGANVLTF.

V gene TRBV15 combines with J gene TRBJ2-3, with 14 bases lining up with TRBD2. The V gene end was trimmed by 2 bases and the J gene end by 0 bases; junction bases not matched to a gene: 7. The germline gives CDR1 LNHNV, CDR2 YYDKDF (reference sequence). This CDR3 contains 19 residues. The CDR3 sequence: CATSRRTSGGTRSTDTQYF. In nucleotides, the CDR3 is TGTGCCACCAGCAGACGGACTAGCGGGGGGACCCGAAGCACAGATACGCAGTATTTT.

The chain carries TRBV7-2 and TRBJ2-1; maybe TRBD2 (6 bases). Germline V lookup: CDR1 SGHTA, CDR2 FQGNSA. The CDR3 is made up of 13 amino acids. Trimming took 4 bases from V and 9 from J, leaving 13 bases between them. The CDR3 sequence: CASSSRLEGEQFF. The CDR3 DNA is TGTGCCAGCAGCTCCCGACTAGAGGGTGAGCAGTTCTTC.

The chain combines TRBV5-6 with TRBJ2-3; 10 positions agree with TRBD2. This CDR3 comprises 15 residues. From germline, CDR1 is SGHDT and CDR2 YYEEEE. V was clipped by 2 bases and J by 4 bases; unmatched bases: 4. The CDR3 here is CASSFRLAGADTQYF. Written as DNA, the CDR3 is TGTGCCAGCAGCTTTCGGCTAGCGGGAGCAGATACGCAGTATTTT.

CDR3 region: CAWRRDRGSFHTF. In DNA form, the CDR3 reads TGTGCCTGGAGACGGGACAGGGGTTCGTTCCACACCTTC. This chain uses TRBV30 with TRBJ1-2; TRBD1 aligns across 10 bases. Germline values: CDR1 GTSNPN, CDR2 SVGIG (reference sequence). The trim removed 3 bases at V and 12 bases at J, leaving 10 bases unmatched. CDR3 size: 13 residues.

The table lists this clone with a few counts. The chain has TRBV11-2 and TRBJ2-7; 9 nucleotides align to TRBD2. V gave up 5 bases and J gave up 2 bases; unmatched junction bases: 7. CDR3 size: 15 residues. Germline V gene sequence: CDR1 SGHAT, CDR2 FQNNGV. Here the CDR3 DNA reads TGTGCCAGCAGCCCTGAGCGGGGGGCGACCTACGAGCAGTACTTC. This encodes CASSPERGATYEQYF.

The chain joins TRBV19 to TRBJ1-1, with 10 bases matching TRBD1. Germline loops: CDR1 LNHDA, CDR2 SQIVND (reference sequence). V was clipped by 3 bases and J by 5 bases; unmatched bases: 9. The CDR3 runs 16 residues. The CDR3 loop is CASSMYWTGGFTEAFF. Here the CDR3 DNA reads TGTGCCAGTAGTATGTATTGGACAGGGGGTTTTACTGAAGCTTTCTTT.

The chain employs TRBV7-2 and TRBJ2-5; tentatively, D is TRBD2 (7 bases). Germline V CDR1 and CDR2: SGHTA, FQGNSA. This CDR3 contains 14 residues. Trimming left V 3 bases short and J 5 bases short, with 13 bases between. The CDR3 DNA reads TGTGCCAGCAGCTTCCGTGGGGGGGCGGAGACCCAGTACTTC. It encodes CASSFRGGAETQYF.

V usage is TRBV5-1 and J usage is TRBJ1-1; possible D gene TRBD1, 5 bases. Between the trimmed V and J ends, which lost 0 bases and 3 bases, there was a span of 6 bases. The CDR3 is 13 amino acids. Per the germline V gene, CDR1 is SGHRS and CDR2 is YFSETQ. The chain's CDR3 is CASSLGGDTEAFF. CDR3 bases: TGCGCCAGCAGCTTGGGGGGGGACACTGAAGCTTTCTTT.

The chain recombines TRBV5-6 with TRBJ1-6, with D perhaps matching TRBD1 (5 bases). Germline loops: CDR1 SGHDT, CDR2 YYEEEE. There are 15 residues in the CDR3. V lost 0 bases to trimming and J lost 7 bases, with 11 bases between them. The CDR3 nucleotides are TGTGCCAGCAGCTTGGAAGGGGTACAGAATTCACCCCTCCACTTT. It encodes CASSLEGVQNSPLHF.

This clone has more than one count but fewer than ten. The V gene is TRBV19, the J gene TRBJ2-3, with a possible D match to TRBD1 (5 bases). V lost 2 bases, J lost 3 bases, and 12 bases lay in between. Per germline, CDR1 LNHDA and CDR2 SQIVND (reference sequence). This CDR3 is built from 15 residues. The CDR3 DNA is TGTGCCAGTAGTATATCTTCAGGGTCAACAGATACGCAGTATTTT. This translates into CASSISSGSTDTQYF.